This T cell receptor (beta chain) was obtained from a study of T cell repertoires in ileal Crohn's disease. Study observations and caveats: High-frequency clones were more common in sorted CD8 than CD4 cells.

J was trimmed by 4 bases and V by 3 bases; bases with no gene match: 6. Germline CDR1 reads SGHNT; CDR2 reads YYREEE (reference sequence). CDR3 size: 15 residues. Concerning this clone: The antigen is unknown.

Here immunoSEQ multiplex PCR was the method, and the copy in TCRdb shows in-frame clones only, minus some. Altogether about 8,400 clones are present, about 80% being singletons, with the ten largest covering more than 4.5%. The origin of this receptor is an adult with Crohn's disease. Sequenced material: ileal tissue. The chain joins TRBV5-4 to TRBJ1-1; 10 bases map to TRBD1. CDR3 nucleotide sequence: TGTGCCAGCAGCTCGGGGACAGGGGAGACCACTGAAGCTTTCTTT. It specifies CASSSGTGETTEAFF.